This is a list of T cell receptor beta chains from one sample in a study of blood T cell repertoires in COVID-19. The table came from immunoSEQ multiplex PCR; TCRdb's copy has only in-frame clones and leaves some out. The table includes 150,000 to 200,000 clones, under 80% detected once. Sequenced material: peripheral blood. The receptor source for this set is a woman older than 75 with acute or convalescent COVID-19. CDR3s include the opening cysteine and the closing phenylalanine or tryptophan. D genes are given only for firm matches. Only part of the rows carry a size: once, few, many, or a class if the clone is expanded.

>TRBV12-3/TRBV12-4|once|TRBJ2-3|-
TGTGCCAGCAGTCTCAGAGATACGCAGTATTTT
CASSLRDTQYF
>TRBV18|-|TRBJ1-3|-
TGTGCCAGCTCAGTAATGCGACAGGAATCCTCTGGAAACACCATATATTTT
CASSVMRQESSGNTIYF
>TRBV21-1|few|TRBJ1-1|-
TGTGCCAGCAGACTAATACAGGACGTGAACACTGAAGCTTTCTTT
CASRLIQDVNTEAFF
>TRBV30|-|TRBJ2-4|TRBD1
TGTGCCTGGACCCCGTGGCAGGGGGCAAACATTCAGTACTTC
CAWTPWQGANIQYF
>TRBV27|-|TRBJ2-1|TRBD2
TGTGCCAGCAGAACTGGACTAGCGGGAGCCATTGAGCAGTTCTTC
CASRTGLAGAIEQFF
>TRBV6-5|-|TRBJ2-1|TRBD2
TGTGCCAGCAGCCTATTTCTAGCGGGATACAATGAGCAGTTCTTC
CASSLFLAGYNEQFF
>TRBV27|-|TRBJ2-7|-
TGTGCCAGCAGTTTTTCCCCCTTCGACGGGGAGGTCTCCTACGAGCAGTACTTC
CASSFSPFDGEVSYEQYF
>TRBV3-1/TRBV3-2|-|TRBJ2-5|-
TGTGCCAGCAGCCAGACCCAAGGGGTACAAGAGACCCAGTACTTC
CASSQTQGVQETQYF
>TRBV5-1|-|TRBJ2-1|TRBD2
TGCGCCAGCAGCTTCAGTAGCGGGAGGCCGGAGCAGTTCTTC
CASSFSSGRPEQFF
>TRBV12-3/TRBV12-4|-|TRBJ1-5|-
TGTGCCAGCAGTCCCGGCCCGGGACAGCCCCAGCATTTT
CASSPGPGQPQHF
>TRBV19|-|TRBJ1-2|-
TGTGCCAGTAGTCGCCAGGTTTATTATGGCTACACCTTC
CASSRQVYYGYTF
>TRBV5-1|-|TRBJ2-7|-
TGCGCCAGCAGCTTGGTTCCACTAAATACAGGCTACGAGCAGTACTTC
CASSLVPLNTGYEQYF
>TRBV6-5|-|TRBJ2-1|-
TGTGCCAGCACTAACAGCTACAATGAGCAGTTCTTC
CASTNSYNEQFF
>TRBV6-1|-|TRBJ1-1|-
TGTGCCAGCAGCAGGGACACTGAAGCTTTCTTT
CASSRDTEAFF
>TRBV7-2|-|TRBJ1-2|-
TGTGCCAGCAGCTTTGGTGAGGGAATTCACTATGGCTACACCTTC
CASSFGEGIHYGYTF
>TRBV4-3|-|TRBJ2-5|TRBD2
TGCGCCAGCAGCCAATTAGCGGGAGTGGGGGAGACCCAGTACTTC
CASSQLAGVGETQYF
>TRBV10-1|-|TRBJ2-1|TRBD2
TGCGCCAGCAGTGACCCCGGACTAGCGGGAAAAGGGAATGAGCAGTTCTTC
CASSDPGLAGKGNEQFF
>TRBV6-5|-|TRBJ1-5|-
TGTGCCAGCAGTTACTCGAGGCAGGGCTCTCAGCCCCAGCATTTT
CASSYSRQGSQPQHF
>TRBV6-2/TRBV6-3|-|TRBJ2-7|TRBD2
TGTGCCAGCAGTTCAGCGGGAGTCTCCTACGAGCAGTACTTC
CASSSAGVSYEQYF
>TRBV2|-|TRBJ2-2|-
TGTGCCAGCAGTTACGGACATACCGGGGAGCTGTTTTTT
CASSYGHTGELFF
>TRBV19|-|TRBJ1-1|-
TGTGCCAGTAGTAAAGCGGGAGCACACAAGATGAACACTGAAGCTTTCTTT
CASSKAGAHKMNTEAFF
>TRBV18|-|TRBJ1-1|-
TGTGCCAGCTCACCACCCCTGTACACTGAAGCTTTCTTT
CASSPPLYTEAFF
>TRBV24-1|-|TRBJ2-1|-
TGTGCCACCTCCCTGGGGGGTTCCTACAATGAGCAGTTCTTC
CATSLGGSYNEQFF
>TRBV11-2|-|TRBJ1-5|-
TGTGCCAGCAGCTCACCGGATGCGGACAATCAGCCCCAGCATTTT
CASSSPDADNQPQHF
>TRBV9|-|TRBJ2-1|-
TGTGCCAGCAGCCCGACGACTGGCTCCTACAATGAGCAGTTCTTC
CASSPTTGSYNEQFF
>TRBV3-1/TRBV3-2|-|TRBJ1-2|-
TGTGCCAGCAGCCCTCCAGCTAGGTTACCCCATGGCTACACCTTC
CASSPPARLPHGYTF